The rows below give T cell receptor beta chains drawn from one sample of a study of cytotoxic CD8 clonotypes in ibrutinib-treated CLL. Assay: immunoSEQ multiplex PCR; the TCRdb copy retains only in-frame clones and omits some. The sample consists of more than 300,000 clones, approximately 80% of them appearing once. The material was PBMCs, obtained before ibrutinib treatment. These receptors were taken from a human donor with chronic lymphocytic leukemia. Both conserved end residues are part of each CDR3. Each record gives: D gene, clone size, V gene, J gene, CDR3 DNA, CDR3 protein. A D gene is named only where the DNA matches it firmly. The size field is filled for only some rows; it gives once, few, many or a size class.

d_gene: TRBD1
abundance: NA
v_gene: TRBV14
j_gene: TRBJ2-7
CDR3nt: TGTGCCAGCAGCCAAGAGGGCCAGGGGGCTCACGAGCAGTACTTC
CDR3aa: CASSQEGQGAHEQYF

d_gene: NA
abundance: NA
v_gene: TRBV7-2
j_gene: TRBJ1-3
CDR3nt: TGTGCCAGCAGCTTAGCAGGTGGATTTAACACCATATATTTT
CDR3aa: CASSLAGGFNTIYF

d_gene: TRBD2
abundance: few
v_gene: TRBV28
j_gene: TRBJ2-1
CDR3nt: TGTGCCAGCAGCACAAGGACTAGCGGTTCTTACAATGAGCAGTTCTTC
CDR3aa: CASSTRTSGSYNEQFF

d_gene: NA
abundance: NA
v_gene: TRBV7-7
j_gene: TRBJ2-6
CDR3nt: TGTGCCAGCAGCTTAGCAGGTCCCACTCGCTCTGGGGCCAACGTCCTGACTTTC
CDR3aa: CASSLAGPTRSGANVLTF

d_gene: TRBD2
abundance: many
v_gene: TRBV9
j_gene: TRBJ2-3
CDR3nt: TGTGCCAGCAGCGTAGGGCTAGCGGGAGGAGGTTGGGGCACAGATACGCAGTATTTT
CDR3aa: CASSVGLAGGGWGTDTQYF

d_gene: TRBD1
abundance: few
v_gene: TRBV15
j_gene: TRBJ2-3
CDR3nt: TGTGCCACCAGCAGAGGTCAGGGACAGGGGGCAGATACGCAGTATTTT
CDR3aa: CATSRGQGQGADTQYF

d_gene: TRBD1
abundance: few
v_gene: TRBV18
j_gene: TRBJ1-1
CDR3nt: TGTGCCAGCTCACCACCGTGGACAGGGGAGAACACTGAAGCTTTCTTT
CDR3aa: CASSPPWTGENTEAFF

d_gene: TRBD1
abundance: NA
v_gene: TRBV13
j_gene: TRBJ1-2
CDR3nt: TGTGCCAGCGCAGCTGGGACAGACAACTATGGCTACACCTTC
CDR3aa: CASAAGTDNYGYTF

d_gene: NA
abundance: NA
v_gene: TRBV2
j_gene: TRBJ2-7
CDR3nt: TGTGCCAGCAGTGAGGGCCCAACCCCCTACGAGCAGTACTTC
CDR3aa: CASSEGPTPYEQYF

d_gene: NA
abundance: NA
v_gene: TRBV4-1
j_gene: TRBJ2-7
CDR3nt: TGCGCCAGCAGCCCTGCGGACGGGGCGGTAGACGAGCAGTACTTC
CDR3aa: CASSPADGAVDEQYF

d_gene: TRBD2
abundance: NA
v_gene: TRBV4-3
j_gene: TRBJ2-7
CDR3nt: TGCGCCAGCAGCCAAGATCGTCCCGGCGGCGGGGGTTACGAGCAGTACTTC
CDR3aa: CASSQDRPGGGGYEQYF

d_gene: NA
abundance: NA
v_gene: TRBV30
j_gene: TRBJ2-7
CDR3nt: TGTGCCTGGAGTACGGGACCCTACGAGCAGTACTTC
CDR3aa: CAWSTGPYEQYF

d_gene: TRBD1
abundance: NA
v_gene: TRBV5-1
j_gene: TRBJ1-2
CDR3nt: TGCGCCAGCAGCCCAAACGACAGGGGGCGAGGCTACACCTTC
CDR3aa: CASSPNDRGRGYTF

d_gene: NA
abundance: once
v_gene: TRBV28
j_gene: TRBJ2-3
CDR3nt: TGTGCCAGCACCTCCGCTAGGGGGTGGGGGATCACAGATACGCAGTATTTT
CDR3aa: CASTSARGWGITDTQYF

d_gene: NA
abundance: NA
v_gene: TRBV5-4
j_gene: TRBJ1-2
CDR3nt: TGTGCCAGCAGCTTTCCAGGAAACTATGGCTACACCTTC
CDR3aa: CASSFPGNYGYTF

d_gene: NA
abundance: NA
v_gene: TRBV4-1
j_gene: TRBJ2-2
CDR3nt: TGCGCCAGCAGCCAAGTAGGGGTGGGGCACACCGGGGAGCTGTTTTTT
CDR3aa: CASSQVGVGHTGELFF

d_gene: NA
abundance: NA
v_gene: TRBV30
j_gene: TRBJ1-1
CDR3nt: TGTGCCTGGAGTGTACAACAGGAAGCTTTCTTT
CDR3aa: CAWSVQQEAFF

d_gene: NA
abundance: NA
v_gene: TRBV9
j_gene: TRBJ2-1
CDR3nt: TGTGCCAGCAGCGCGGACAGAACCTACAATGAGCAGTTCTTC
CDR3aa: CASSADRTYNEQFF

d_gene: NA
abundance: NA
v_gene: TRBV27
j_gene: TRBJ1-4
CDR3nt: TGTGCCAGCAGGGATAGGGCGGGTAATGAAAAACTGTTTTTT
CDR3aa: CASRDRAGNEKLFF

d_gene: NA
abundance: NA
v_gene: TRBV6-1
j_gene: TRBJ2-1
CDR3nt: TGTGCCAGCATAAGGAGTATAGGGGGTGTCAATGAGCAGTTCTTC
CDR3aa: CASIRSIGGVNEQFF

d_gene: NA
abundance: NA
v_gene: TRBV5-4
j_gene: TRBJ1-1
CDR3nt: TGTGCCAGCAGCTTGGGTCGGGACCGATTTCGGGGGTTGGATGGAGCTTTCTTT
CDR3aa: CASSLGRDRFRGLDGAFF

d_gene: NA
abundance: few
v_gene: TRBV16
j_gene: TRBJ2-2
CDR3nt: TGTGCCAGCAGCCAATTATTCCGACAGAGGAACACCGGGGAGCTGTTTTTT
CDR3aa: CASSQLFRQRNTGELFF

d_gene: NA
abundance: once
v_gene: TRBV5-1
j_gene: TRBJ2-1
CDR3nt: TGCGCCAGCAGCTCCCCCAGCACTTTTACGTATGAGCAGTTCTTC
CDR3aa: CASSSPSTFTYEQFF

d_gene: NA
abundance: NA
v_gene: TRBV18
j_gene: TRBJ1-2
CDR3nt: TGTGCCAGCTCACCAGATGGGTCTAACTATGGCTACACCTTC
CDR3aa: CASSPDGSNYGYTF

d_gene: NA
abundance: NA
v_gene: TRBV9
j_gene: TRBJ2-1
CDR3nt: TGTGCCAGCAGCGTAGCTCCCGGTGAGCAGTTCTTC
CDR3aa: CASSVAPGEQFF

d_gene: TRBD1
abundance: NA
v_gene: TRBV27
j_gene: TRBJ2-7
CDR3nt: TGTGCCAGCAGTCGGGGACAGTTCTACGAGCAGTACTTC
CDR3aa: CASSRGQFYEQYF

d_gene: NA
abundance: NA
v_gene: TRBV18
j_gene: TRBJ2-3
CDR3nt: TGTGCCAGCTCACCCCTTAGCACAGATACGCAGTATTTT
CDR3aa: CASSPLSTDTQYF

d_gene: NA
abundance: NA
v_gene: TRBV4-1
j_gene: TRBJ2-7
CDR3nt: TGCGCCAGCAGCCCCACAAGTTACTCCGAGCAGTACTTC
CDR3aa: CASSPTSYSEQYF

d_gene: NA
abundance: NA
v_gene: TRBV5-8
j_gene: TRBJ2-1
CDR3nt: TGTGCCAGCAGCTTGCGGGCCCTTGAGCAGTTCTTC
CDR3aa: CASSLRALEQFF

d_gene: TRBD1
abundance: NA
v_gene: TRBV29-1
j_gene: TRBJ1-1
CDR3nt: TGCAGCGTCTTAGGACAGGGGGGGTGGAACACTGAAGCTTTCTTT
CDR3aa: CSVLGQGGWNTEAFF

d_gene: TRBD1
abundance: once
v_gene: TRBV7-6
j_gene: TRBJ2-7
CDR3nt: TGTGCCAGCAGTAAGACCGGGACAGGCCCCTACGAGCAGTACTTC
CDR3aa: CASSKTGTGPYEQYF